This T cell receptor (beta chain) originates from a study of beta chain features in type 1 diabetes. Expressed TCRB transcripts were sequenced after all isolated RNA was converted to cDNA. Repertoires were generated with immunoSEQ multiplex PCR, while TCRdb's copy carries only in-frame clones and drops some. The data show 150,000 to 200,000 clones, 7% to 10% seen once. Many counts were recorded for this clone. Sequences were obtained from central memory CD4+ T cells from blood. The TCR comes from a woman younger than 35 in good health.

CDR3 residues: CAWRETGGANEKLFF. CDR3 in DNA: TGTGCCTGGAGGGAGACAGGGGGGGCCAATGAAAAACTGTTTTTT. This chain links TRBV30 with TRBJ1-4, with 9 nucleotides matching TRBD1. The germline V gene encodes CDR1 GTSNPN and CDR2 SVGIG (reference sequence). The CDR3 sequence is 15 residues long. V lost 3 bases, J lost 5 bases, and 7 bases stayed unmatched. The variable domain in full, with the rest retrieved from reference TRBV30 and TRBJ1-4, is SQTIHQWPATLVQPVGSPLSLECTVEGTSNPNLYWYRQAAGRGLQLLFYSVGIGQISSEVPQNLSASRPQDRQFILSSKKLLLSDSGFYLCAWRETGGANEKLFFGSGTQLSVL.